One and the same sample provided the 17 T cell receptor beta chains below, sequenced in a study of CD8 T cells in Susac syndrome. RNA totalling about 0.45 to 1 ug underwent reverse transcription with random hexamers. Each CDR3 protein is one row after TCRdb ran MiXCR on the immunoSEQ multiplex PCR reads. The sample has 150,000 to 200,000 distinct CDR3 sequences; roughly nine tenths are singletons. The sample comprised CD4+ T cells from PBMCs. The origin of the receptors is a human donor with Susac syndrome.

The chain recombines TRBV20-1 with TRBJ1-1, with 8 bases that match TRBD1. Germline V gene data show CDR1 as DFQATT and CDR2 as SNEGSKA (reference sequence). This CDR3 is built from 15 residues. The V and J ends lost 6 bases and 1 base, in that order; junction bases with no gene match: 10. Here the CDR3 DNA reads TGCAGTGCCTCACAGGGGGGCTCATGGAACACTGAAGCTTTCTTT. This sequence encodes CSASQGGSWNTEAFF.

The chain employs TRBV6-5 and TRBJ2-5, with D tentatively TRBD1 (5 bases). CDR1 is MNHEY, CDR2 SVGAGI, per germline. The CDR3 sequence is 15 residues long. V lost 6 bases and J lost 5, with 19 bases in between. The CDR3 nucleotides read TGTGCCAGCAGCCAACTTCAGGGATTAGTGGAGACCCAGTACTTC. Its protein product is CASSQLQGLVETQYF.

The V gene is TRBV28, the J gene TRBJ1-2; 7 bases line up with TRBD1. CDR3 length: 15 residues. The germline V gene has CDR1 MDHEN and CDR2 SYDVKM. The V segment lost 7 bases and the J segment 2 bases; nucleotides outside the gene matches: 10. The CDR3 nucleotides read TGTGCCAGCACCCCCGGACAGGATACAAACTATGGCTACACCTTC. Translated, it gives CASTPGQDTNYGYTF.

This clonotype was recorded a few times. The chain links TRBV12-3 or TRBV12-4 to TRBJ2-1; the D is unclear. Trimming removed 7 bases from V and 8 bases from J, with 9 bases in between. This CDR3 spans 11 amino acids. CDR3: CASTDGYEQFF. CDR3 DNA: TGTGCCAGCACCGACGGGTATGAGCAGTTCTTC.

The gene calls are TRBV5-1 and TRBJ2-7, with 7 bases identical to TRBD1. V shed 3 bases and J 3 bases; nucleotides not matched to a gene: 12. Germline V lookup: CDR1 SGHRS, CDR2 YFSETQ. The CDR3 totals 16 residues. This chain's CDR3 is CASSSRTGFESYEQYF. The CDR3, as DNA: TGCGCCAGCAGCTCCCGGACAGGATTTGAAAGCTACGAGCAGTACTTC. The full variable domain, with the rest looked up from reference TRBV5-1 and TRBJ2-7, is KAGVTQTPRYLIKTRGQQVTLSCSPISGHRSVSWYQQTPGQGLQFLFEYFSETQRNKGNFPGRFSGRQFSNSRSEMNVSTLELGDSALYLCASSSRTGFESYEQYFGPGTRLTVT.

The chain has TRBV5-1 and TRBJ2-3; possible D gene TRBD2, 5 bases. The length of the CDR3 is 14 residues. V lost 5 bases, J lost 2 bases, and 12 bases lay in between. From germline, CDR1 is SGHRS and CDR2 YFSETQ. The CDR3 here is CASSYTDYTDTQYF. CDR3 bases: TGCGCCAGCAGTTATACAGACTACACAGATACGCAGTATTTT.

A word on this clonotype: A junction boundary mismatches the germline segment, possibly from a read error. This chain connects TRBV12-3 or TRBV12-4 to TRBJ1-3; D remains ambiguous. This CDR3 has 16 residues. This CDR3 reads CASSLKESSSENTIYF. The DNA for the CDR3 is TGTGCCAGCAGTTTAAAGGAATCGAGCTCTGAAAACACCATATATTTT.

The chain carries TRBV19 and TRBJ2-3, with 7 nucleotides matching TRBD1. This CDR3 contains 15 residues. In germline, CDR1 is LNHDA, CDR2 SQIVND (reference sequence). V lost 4 bases to trimming and J lost 0 bases; unmatched junction nucleotides: 4. The CDR3 sequence: CASSTMGQSTDTQYF. CDR3 DNA: TGTGCCAGTAGTACCATGGGACAGAGCACAGATACGCAGTATTTT.

The V gene is TRBV5-4, the J gene TRBJ2-1; TRBD1 aligns across 7 bases. The ends lost 2 bases at V and 3 bases at J; junction bases unmatched: 8. CDR1 SGHNT and CDR2 YYREEE come from the germline V gene (reference sequence). The CDR3 is 16 residues long. In DNA, the CDR3 is TGTGCCAGCAGCTTACCGGGACAGAGACTCTACAATGAGCAGTTCTTC. It encodes CASSLPGQRLYNEQFF.

The chain joins TRBV18 to TRBJ2-7; 12 nucleotides agree with TRBD2. J gave up 2 bases and V 5 bases, and 13 bases lay outside the gene matches. Germline-derived CDR1 and CDR2 are KGHSH and LQKENI. This CDR3 has 18 amino acids. CDR3 in amino acids: CASSGPRLAGGLPYEQYF. As DNA, the CDR3 is TGTGCCAGCTCAGGGCCCCGGCTAGCGGGGGGGCTCCCCTACGAGCAGTACTTC.

This clonotype was seen just once. This chain uses TRBV5-1 with TRBJ2-1; 12 positions match TRBD2. The germline CDR1 and CDR2 sequences are SGHRS and YFSETQ. The CDR3 consists of 17 residues. The V gene end was trimmed by 2 bases and the J gene end by 6 bases; junction bases not matched to a gene: 9. CDR3: CASSFSSLAGGLNEQFF. CDR3 bases: TGCGCCAGCAGCTTCTCTTCACTAGCGGGAGGCCTCAATGAGCAGTTCTTC.

J is TRBJ2-1 and V is TRBV12-3 or TRBV12-4; D might be TRBD1 (6 bases). This CDR3 contains 16 residues. V was trimmed by 6 bases and J by 4 bases, leaving 19 bases between them. As DNA, the CDR3 is TGTGCCAGCAGCCCCACGGTGGGGGCAGGATACAATGAGCAGTTCTTC. This gives the protein CASSPTVGAGYNEQFF.

The chain links TRBV6-2 or TRBV6-3 to TRBJ2-2; possible D gene TRBD2, 5 bases. CDR1 is MNHEY, CDR2 SVGEGT, per germline. V gave up 5 bases and J gave up 4 bases, with 14 bases separating them. This CDR3 is built from 15 residues. For the CDR3, the DNA is TGTGCCAGCAGTGATTGGTTCGCGGGCACCGGGGAGCTGTTTTTT. Translating gives CASSDWFAGTGELFF.

This chain joins TRBV19 and TRBJ1-1, with 7 bases matching TRBD1. V gave up 7 bases and J gave up 6 bases; unmatched junction bases: 11. Looked up from germline, CDR1 is LNHDA and CDR2 is SQIVND (reference sequence). The CDR3 consists of 14 residues. The DNA of the CDR3 is TGTGCCAGTACCTTATCAGGGGGTAGAGCTGAAGCTTTCTTT. Protein product: CASTLSGGRAEAFF.

The genes are TRBV3-1 and TRBJ2-7, with D hard to call. The length of the CDR3 is 14 residues. Germline assignment: CDR1 LGHDT and CDR2 YNNKEL (reference sequence). Trimming took off 1 base at V and 0 bases at J, with 7 bases between the two ends. The CDR3: CASSQAPSSYEQYF. The CDR3 DNA reads TGTGCCAGCAGCCAAGCGCCCAGCTCCTACGAGCAGTACTTC.

The chain uses TRBV19 and TRBJ1-3; no definite D call. The germline gives CDR1 LNHDA, CDR2 SQIVND (reference sequence). V dropped 3 bases and J dropped 4 bases, with 4 bases sitting between them. The CDR3 extends over 12 amino acids. The CDR3 nucleotides are TGTGCCAGTAGTATTGTCGGAAACACCATATATTTT. Protein sequence: CASSIVGNTIYF. Complete variable domain (other parts from reference TRBV19 and TRBJ1-3): DGGITQSPKYLFRKEGQNVTLSCEQNLNHDAMYWYRQDPGQGLRLIYYSQIVNDFQKGDIAEGYSVSREKKESFPLTVTSAQKNPTAFYLCASSIVGNTIYFGEGSWLTVV.

The CDR3 here is CASSQVEGWGRGRTEAFF. The CDR3 DNA sequence: TGTGCCAGCAGCCAAGTTGAGGGGTGGGGCAGGGGGAGGACTGAAGCTTTCTTT. The chain recombines TRBV3-1 with TRBJ1-1, with 7 positions matching TRBD1. Germline loops: CDR1 LGHDT, CDR2 YNNKEL (reference sequence). The CDR3 extends over 18 amino acids. J gave up 5 bases and V 1 base, and 16 bases lay outside the gene matches.